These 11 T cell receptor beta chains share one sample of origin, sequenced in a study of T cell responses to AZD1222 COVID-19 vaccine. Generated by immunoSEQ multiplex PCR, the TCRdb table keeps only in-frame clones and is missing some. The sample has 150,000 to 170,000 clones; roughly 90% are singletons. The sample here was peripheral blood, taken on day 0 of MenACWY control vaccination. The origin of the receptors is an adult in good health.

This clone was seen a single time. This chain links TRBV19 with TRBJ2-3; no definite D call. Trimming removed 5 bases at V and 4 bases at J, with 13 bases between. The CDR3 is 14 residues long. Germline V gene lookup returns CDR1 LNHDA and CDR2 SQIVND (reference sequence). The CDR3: CASSPNPPPDTQYF. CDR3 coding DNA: TGTGCCAGTAGTCCGAACCCCCCCCCAGATACGCAGTATTTT.

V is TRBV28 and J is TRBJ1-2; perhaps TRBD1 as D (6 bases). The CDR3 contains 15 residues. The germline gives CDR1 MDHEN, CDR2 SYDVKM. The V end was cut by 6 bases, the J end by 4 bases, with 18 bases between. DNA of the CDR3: TGTGCCAGCAGCATGACACAGGGTGGTGGCTATGGCTACACCTTC. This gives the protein CASSMTQGGGYGYTF.

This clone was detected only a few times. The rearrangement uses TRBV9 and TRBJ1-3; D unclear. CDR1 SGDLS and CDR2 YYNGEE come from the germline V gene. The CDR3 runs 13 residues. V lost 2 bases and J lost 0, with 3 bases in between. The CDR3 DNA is TGTGCCAGCAGCGTTAGCTCTGGAAACACCATATATTTT. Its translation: CASSVSSGNTIYF.

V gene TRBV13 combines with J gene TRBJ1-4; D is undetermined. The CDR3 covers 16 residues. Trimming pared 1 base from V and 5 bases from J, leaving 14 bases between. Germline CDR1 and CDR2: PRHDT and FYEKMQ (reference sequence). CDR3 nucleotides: TGTGCCAGCAGCTTAGTCAGTGCGGGGAAGAATGAAAAACTGTTTTTT. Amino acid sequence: CASSLVSAGKNEKLFF.

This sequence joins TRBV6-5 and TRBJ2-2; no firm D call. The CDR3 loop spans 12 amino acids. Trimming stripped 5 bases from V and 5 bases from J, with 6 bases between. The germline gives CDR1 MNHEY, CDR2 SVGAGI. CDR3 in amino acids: CASSQWTGELFF. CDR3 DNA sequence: TGTGCCAGCAGTCAGTGGACCGGGGAGCTGTTTTTT.

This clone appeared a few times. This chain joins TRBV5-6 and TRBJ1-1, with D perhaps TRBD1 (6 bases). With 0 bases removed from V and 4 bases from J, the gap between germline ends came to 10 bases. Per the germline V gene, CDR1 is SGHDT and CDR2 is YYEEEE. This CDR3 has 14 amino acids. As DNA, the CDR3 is TGTGCCAGCAGCTTGGACAGGGTGTCCACTGAAGCTTTCTTT. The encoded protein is CASSLDRVSTEAFF.

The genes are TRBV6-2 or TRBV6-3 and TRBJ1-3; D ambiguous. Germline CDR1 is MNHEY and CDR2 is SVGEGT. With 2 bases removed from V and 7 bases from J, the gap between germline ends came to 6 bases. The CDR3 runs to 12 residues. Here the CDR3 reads CASSYAENTIYF. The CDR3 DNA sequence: TGTGCCAGCAGTTACGCAGAGAACACCATATATTTT.

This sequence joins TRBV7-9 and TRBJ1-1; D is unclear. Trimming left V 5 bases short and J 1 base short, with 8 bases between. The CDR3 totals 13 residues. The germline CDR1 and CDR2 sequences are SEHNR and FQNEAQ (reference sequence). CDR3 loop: CASSTLRNTEAFF. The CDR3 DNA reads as TGTGCCAGCAGCACCCTCAGGAACACTGAAGCTTTCTTT. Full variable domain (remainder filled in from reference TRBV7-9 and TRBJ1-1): DTGVSQNPRHKITKRGQNVTFRCDPISEHNRLYWYRQTLGQGPEFLTYFQNEAQLEKSRLLSDRFSAERPKGSFSTLEIQRTEQGDSAMYLCASSTLRNTEAFFGQGTRLTVV.

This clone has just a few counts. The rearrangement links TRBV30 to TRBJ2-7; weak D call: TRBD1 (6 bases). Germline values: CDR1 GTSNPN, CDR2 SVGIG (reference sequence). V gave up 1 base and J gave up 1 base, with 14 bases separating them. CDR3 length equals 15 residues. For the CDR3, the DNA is TGTGCCTGGAGTGCCCCAGGGGTCCGTTCCTACGAGCAGTACTTC. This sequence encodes CAWSAPGVRSYEQYF.

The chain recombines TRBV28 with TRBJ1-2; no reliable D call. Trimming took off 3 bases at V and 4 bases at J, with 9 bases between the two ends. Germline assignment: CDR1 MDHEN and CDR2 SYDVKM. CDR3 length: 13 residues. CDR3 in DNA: TGTGCCAGCAGTTTGATGATTTCCTATGGCTACACCTTC. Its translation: CASSLMISYGYTF.

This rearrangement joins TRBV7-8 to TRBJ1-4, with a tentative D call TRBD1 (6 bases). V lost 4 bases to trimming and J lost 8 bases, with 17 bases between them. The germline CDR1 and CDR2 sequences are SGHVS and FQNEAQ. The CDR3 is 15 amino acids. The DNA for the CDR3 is TGTGCCAGCAGCTCCCACAGGGACGTGAAAGAAAAACTGTTTTTT. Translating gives CASSSHRDVKEKLFF.